Presented here are 24 T cell receptor beta chains from one specimen sequenced in a study of blood T cell repertoires in COVID-19. Sequencing used immunoSEQ multiplex PCR; TCRdb keeps in-frame clones, though not all of them. This table has around 190,000 clones, approximately 80% appearing once. Material: peripheral blood. These TCRs come from a woman aged 40 to 49 with COVID-19, enrolled during active disease.

V usage is TRBV7-2 and J usage is TRBJ2-5; TRBD2 matches 7 bases. With V trimmed by 2 bases and J by 5 bases, 5 bases remained unmatched. Germline V lookup: CDR1 SGHTA, CDR2 FQGNSA. This CDR3 is 14 amino acids long. The CDR3 is CASSLTGGWETQYF. The CDR3, as DNA: TGTGCCAGCAGCTTAACGGGAGGATGGGAGACCCAGTACTTC.

J is TRBJ1-1 and V is TRBV27, with 7 bases that match TRBD1. Losses at the gene ends were 6 bases for V and 4 bases for J; bases not matched to a gene: 5. This CDR3 is 13 amino acids long. Per germline, CDR1 MNHEY and CDR2 SMNVEV (reference sequence). The CDR3 region has the DNA TGTGCCAGCAGACAACAGGGGAGCACTGAAGCTTTCTTT. Translating gives CASRQQGSTEAFF.

This chain connects TRBV2 to TRBJ1-2; the D is unclear. Germline assignment: CDR1 SNHLY and CDR2 FYNNEI. The CDR3 runs to 13 residues. Trimming took 2 bases from V and 8 from J, leaving 12 bases between them. This CDR3 reads CASSETREHGYTF. The DNA of the CDR3 is TGTGCCAGCAGTGAAACCCGTGAGCACGGCTACACCTTC. The variable domain in full, with the rest retrieved from reference TRBV2 and TRBJ1-2, is EPEVTQTPSHQVTQMGQEVILRCVPISNHLYFYWYRQILGQKVEFLVSFYNNEISEKSEIFDDQFSVERPDGSNFTLKIRSTKLEDSAMYFCASSETREHGYTFGSGTRLTVV.

This chain joins TRBV19 and TRBJ2-1, with 14 positions matching TRBD2. The CDR3 consists of 18 residues. CDR1 LNHDA and CDR2 SQIVND come from the germline V gene (reference sequence). V gave up 7 bases and J gave up 8 bases; unmatched junction bases: 16. The CDR3 sequence: CASTTPPGTSGSFYEQFF. CDR3 coding DNA: TGTGCCAGTACAACCCCTCCCGGGACTAGCGGGAGTTTCTATGAGCAGTTCTTC.

The V call is TRBV23-1, the J call TRBJ1-2; perhaps TRBD1 as D (5 bases). TRBV23-1 is filed as an ORF, its function uncertain. The CDR3 has 14 amino acids. Trimming pared 8 bases from V and 3 bases from J, leaving 16 bases between. CDR3 sequence reads: CASVTGSGYYGYTF. The CDR3 DNA reads as TGCGCCAGCGTCACAGGATCAGGATACTATGGCTACACCTTC.

The chain couples TRBV5-4 to TRBJ2-3, with TRBD1 identical over 7 bases. CDR1 and CDR2 from the germline V gene are SGHNT and YYREEE (reference sequence). V dropped 3 bases and J dropped 5; count of bases not matched to a gene: 6. The CDR3 totals 14 residues. CDR3 in amino acids: CASSSSQGLDTQYF. In nucleotides, the CDR3 is TGTGCCAGCAGCTCCTCACAGGGGTTAGATACGCAGTATTTT. Together with reference TRBV5-4 and TRBJ2-3, the CDR3 gives the full variable domain: ETGVTQSPTHLIKTRGQQVTLRCSSQSGHNTVSWYQQALGQGPQFIFQYYREEENGRGNFPPRFSGLQFPNYSSELNVNALELDDSALYLCASSSSQGLDTQYFGPGTRLTVL.

V usage is TRBV6-5 and J usage is TRBJ1-5; 9 positions agree with TRBD1. This CDR3 contains 14 residues. Germline trimming cut 6 bases from V and 7 bases from J; bases unmatched to any gene: 7. From germline, CDR1 is MNHEY and CDR2 SVGAGI. CDR3 residues: CASSTTGGLQPQHF. In DNA form, the CDR3 reads TGTGCCAGCAGCACGACAGGGGGATTGCAGCCCCAGCATTTT.

The chain uses TRBV7-8 and TRBJ2-5; a possible D gene is TRBD1 (5 bases). This CDR3 has 13 residues. Between the trimmed V and J ends, which lost 3 bases and 5 bases, there was a span of 10 bases. In germline, CDR1 is SGHVS, CDR2 FQNEAQ. For the CDR3, the DNA is TGTGCCAGCAGCTTTAGGACAAGGGAGACCCAGTACTTC. It specifies CASSFRTRETQYF.

The chain couples TRBV29-1 to TRBJ2-1; 10 bases align to TRBD1. This CDR3 is built from 15 residues. Germline CDR1 and CDR2: SQVTM and ANQGSEA. Trimming cost V 1 base and J 4 bases; bases outside gene matches: 4. The CDR3 nucleotides are TGCAGCGTTGAAGTGGGACAGGGGACGTACAATGAGCAGTTCTTC. Its translation: CSVEVGQGTYNEQFF.

This sequence joins TRBV5-4 and TRBJ2-4, with 10 positions matching TRBD1. The junction had 6 bases not matched to a gene; V was cut back by 0 bases and J by 3 bases. CDR1 and CDR2 from the germline V gene are SGHNT and YYREEE (reference sequence). The CDR3 sequence is 17 residues long. CDR3 loop: CASSLGGQGINKNIQYF. Written as DNA, the CDR3 is TGTGCCAGCAGCTTGGGGGGACAGGGGATCAACAAAAACATTCAGTACTTC.

The chain's CDR3 is CASNQRTSPYNEQFF. Here the CDR3 DNA reads TGTGCCAGCAACCAGCGGACTAGTCCGTACAATGAGCAGTTCTTC. The chain links TRBV6-5 to TRBJ2-1, with 7 nucleotides matching TRBD2. This CDR3 is built from 15 residues. After removal of 7 bases from V and 4 bases from J, the junction contained 10 bases not matched to a gene. From germline, CDR1 is MNHEY and CDR2 SVGAGI.

The chain has TRBV19 and TRBJ2-1; D gene ambiguous. Germline-derived CDR1 and CDR2 are LNHDA and SQIVND (reference sequence). Trimming stripped 3 bases from V and 4 bases from J, with 7 bases between. The CDR3 extends over 13 amino acids. In DNA form, the CDR3 reads TGTGCCAGTAGTATGGCCTGGTACAATGAGCAGTTCTTC. Translation: CASSMAWYNEQFF.

The rearrangement uses TRBV20-1 and TRBJ2-4; 8 nucleotides match TRBD2. CDR1 is DFQATT, CDR2 SNEGSKA, per germline (reference sequence). V dropped 3 bases and J dropped 8; count of bases not matched to a gene: 9. CDR3 length equals 14 residues. The CDR3 sequence: CSASRGGPRDIQYF. CDR3 in DNA: TGCAGTGCTAGTCGGGGGGGCCCGAGGGACATTCAGTACTTC.

V is TRBV2 and J is TRBJ2-2, with 11 bases aligning to TRBD1. This CDR3 has 16 residues. After removal of 6 bases from V and 2 bases from J, the junction contained 5 bases not matched to a gene. Per the germline V gene, CDR1 is SNHLY and CDR2 is FYNNEI. The CDR3 here is CASRTGQGANTGELFF. The CDR3 DNA is TGTGCCAGCAGAACTGGACAGGGGGCTAACACCGGGGAGCTGTTTTTT.

The CDR3 sequence is CASSLQGGNSPLHF. The CDR3 DNA reads as TGTGCCAGCAGCTTGCAGGGTGGGAATTCACCCCTCCACTTT. The V call is TRBV7-8, the J call TRBJ1-6; possibly TRBD1 for D (5 bases). The germline V gene has CDR1 SGHVS and CDR2 FQNEAQ. V lost 3 bases to trimming and J lost 7 bases, with 10 bases between them. CDR3 length equals 14 residues.

The V call is TRBV29-1, the J call TRBJ1-1, with D possibly matching TRBD1 (6 bases). The V and J ends lost 3 bases and 0 bases respectively, with 11 bases between them. The CDR3 runs 14 residues. Germline V gene lookup returns CDR1 SQVTM and CDR2 ANQGSEA. The CDR3 DNA sequence: TGCAGCGTTGACATACAGGGACTGAACACTGAAGCTTTCTTT. Its protein product is CSVDIQGLNTEAFF. Full variable domain (outside the CDR3, taken from reference TRBV29-1 and TRBJ1-1): SAVISQKPSRDICQRGTSLTIQCQVDSQVTMMFWYRQQPGQSLTLIATANQGSEATYESGFVIDKFPISRPNLTFSTLTVSNMSPEDSSIYLCSVDIQGLNTEAFFGQGTRLTVV.

The table lists this clone with a count of one. The chain carries TRBV2 and TRBJ2-1; 7 bases fit TRBD1. CDR3 length: 13 amino acids. V gave up 7 bases and J gave up 5 bases; unmatched junction bases: 5. Per germline, CDR1 SNHLY and CDR2 FYNNEI. The CDR3 DNA sequence: TGTGCCAGCAAGCCGGGACAGAACAATGAGCAGTTCTTC. This sequence encodes CASKPGQNNEQFF. The full variable domain, with the rest looked up from reference TRBV2 and TRBJ2-1, is EPEVTQTPSHQVTQMGQEVILRCVPISNHLYFYWYRQILGQKVEFLVSFYNNEISEKSEIFDDQFSVERPDGSNFTLKIRSTKLEDSAMYFCASKPGQNNEQFFGPGTRLTVL.

The chain is built from TRBV9 and TRBJ2-1, with 9 bases fitting TRBD2. Germline trimming cut 8 bases from V and 0 bases from J; bases unmatched to any gene: 6. Per the germline V gene, CDR1 is SGDLS and CDR2 is YYNGEE. The CDR3 totals 15 residues. DNA of the CDR3: TGTGCCAGTACTTTTAGCGGGAGCTCCTACAATGAGCAGTTCTTC. This gives the protein CASTFSGSSYNEQFF.

In its sample, this clone was seen a few times. The rearrangement uses TRBV2 and TRBJ2-3; the match to TRBD2 covers 11 bases. The CDR3 covers 15 residues. CDR1 and CDR2 from the germline V gene are SNHLY and FYNNEI. V lost 6 bases and J lost 3; bases outside the gene matches: 5. The CDR3 here is CASSPSSGGTDTQYF. DNA for the CDR3: TGTGCCAGCAGCCCCTCTAGCGGGGGGACAGATACGCAGTATTTT.

The J gene is TRBJ2-2, the V gene TRBV9, with TRBD1 matching over 11 bases. Per germline, CDR1 SGDLS and CDR2 YYNGEE. V lost 3 bases, J lost 4 bases, and 8 bases stayed unmatched. The CDR3 is made up of 17 amino acids. CDR3 sequence: CASSARGTGGITGELFF. CDR3 bases: TGTGCCAGCAGCGCCCGGGGGACAGGGGGAATCACCGGGGAGCTGTTTTTT.

The V and J genes are TRBV10-3 and TRBJ2-5, with D perhaps matching TRBD2 (6 bases). This CDR3 spans 15 amino acids. Per the germline V gene, CDR1 is ENHRY and CDR2 is SYGVKD. With 4 bases removed from V and 1 base from J, the gap between germline ends came to 13 bases. DNA for the CDR3: TGTGCCATCAGTGTGGGGCGGGATCTCCAAGAGACCCAGTACTTC. Its protein product is CAISVGRDLQETQYF.

This clone has only a few counts. CDR3 bases: TGCGCCAGCAGCTTGGTTCGGACAGGTCTGGCAGATACGCAGTATTTT. Its protein is CASSLVRTGLADTQYF. V and J are TRBV5-1 and TRBJ2-3, with TRBD1 identical over 7 bases. The CDR3 runs 16 residues. V trimming: 0 bases; J trimming: 4 bases; junction bases outside the gene matches: 8. Germline V CDR1 and CDR2: SGHRS, YFSETQ.

The chain joins TRBV4-1 to TRBJ1-2, with 11 bases that match TRBD1. Germline lookup yields CDR1 MGHRA and CDR2 YSYEKL. Losses at the gene ends were 3 bases for V and 6 bases for J; bases not matched to a gene: 12. The CDR3 contains 17 residues. The CDR3 protein is CASSQEPHRDRGNGYTF. CDR3 nucleotide sequence: TGCGCCAGCAGCCAGGAACCGCATAGGGACAGGGGGAATGGCTACACCTTC.

The chain links TRBV6-5 to TRBJ1-5; 10 bases are a match to TRBD1. Germline trimming cut 6 bases from V and 6 bases from J; bases unmatched to any gene: 5. The CDR3 runs to 14 residues. The germline V gene encodes CDR1 MNHEY and CDR2 SVGAGI. The CDR3 region is CASSNRDRGQPQHF. DNA of the CDR3: TGTGCCAGCAGCAACCGGGACAGGGGTCAGCCCCAGCATTTT.